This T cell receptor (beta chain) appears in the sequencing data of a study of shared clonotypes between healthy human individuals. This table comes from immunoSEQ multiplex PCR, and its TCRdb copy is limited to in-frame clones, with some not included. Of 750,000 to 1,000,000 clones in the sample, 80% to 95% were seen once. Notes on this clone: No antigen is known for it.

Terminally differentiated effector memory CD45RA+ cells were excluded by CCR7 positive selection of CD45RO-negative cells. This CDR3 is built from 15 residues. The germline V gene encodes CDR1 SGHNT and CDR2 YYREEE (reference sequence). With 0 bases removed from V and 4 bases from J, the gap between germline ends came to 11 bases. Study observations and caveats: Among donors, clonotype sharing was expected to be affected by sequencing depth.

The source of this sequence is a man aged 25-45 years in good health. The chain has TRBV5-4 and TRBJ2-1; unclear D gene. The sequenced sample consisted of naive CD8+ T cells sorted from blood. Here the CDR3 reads CASSLEEDSYNEQFF. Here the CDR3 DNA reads TGTGCCAGCAGCTTGGAGGAAGACTCTTACAATGAGCAGTTCTTC. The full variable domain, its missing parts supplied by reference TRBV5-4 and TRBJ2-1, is ETGVTQSPTHLIKTRGQQVTLRCSSQSGHNTVSWYQQALGQGPQFIFQYYREEENGRGNFPPRFSGLQFPNYSSELNVNALELDDSALYLCASSLEEDSYNEQFFGPGTRLTVL.